This passage covers 8 T cell receptor beta chains from one sample sequenced in a study of blood T cell repertoires in COVID-19 (dated by TCRdb to the early 2020s). The library was built by means of the immunoSEQ multiplex PCR assay. The immuneACCESS repertoire file appears here via TCRdb, limited to in-frame rearrangements. These files lack a portion of the clones; in checked studies, under half of the deficit traces to unresolved V genes, and the cause of the others is not known. The sample has roughly 86,000 clones on record, about four fifths of them singletons. The ten most abundant clones make up approximately 6.8% of the sample. Input material: peripheral blood. The receptors here all came from a man between 60 and 70 years old with acute or convalescent COVID-19.

V is TRBV21-1 and J is TRBJ2-7; the table's D call of TRBD1 was not tested on the DNA. TRBV21-1 corresponds to a pseudogene. CDR3 length: 14 amino acids. The CDR3 DNA reads TGTGCCAGCAGCAACCGGGACAGATCCTACGAGCAGTACTTC. Encoded protein: CASSNRDRSYEQYF.

This clone was recorded a few times. The chain recombines TRBV2 with TRBJ2-5, with D perhaps matching TRBD2 (6 bases). The length of the CDR3 is 12 residues. Germline V CDR1 and CDR2: SNHLY, FYNNEI. The V end was cut by 6 bases, the J end by 5 bases, with 10 bases between. The CDR3 DNA follows: TGTGCCAGCAGCTTTCGGGGGGAGACCCAGTACTTC. It codes for CASSFRGETQYF.

V and J are TRBV15 and TRBJ2-7, with D perhaps TRBD2 (5 bases). V was clipped by 0 bases and J by 6 bases, with 12 bases between them. The length of the CDR3 is 14 residues. From germline, CDR1 is LNHNV and CDR2 YYDKDF (reference sequence). The CDR3 coding sequence is TGTGCCACCAGCAGAGATCCCGACCGGGGCGAGCAGTACTTC. Its protein is CATSRDPDRGEQYF.

V is TRBV2 and J is TRBJ2-1, with D tentatively TRBD1 (6 bases). This CDR3 has 16 amino acids. Trimming shortened V by 4 bases and J by 0 bases, and 13 bases separated the two germline ends. Germline-derived CDR1 and CDR2 are SNHLY and FYNNEI. CDR3: CASSGGPSNSYNEQFF. DNA for the CDR3: TGTGCCAGCAGTGGGGGGCCTTCGAACTCCTACAATGAGCAGTTCTTC. The variable domain in full, completed from reference TRBV2 and TRBJ2-1, reads EPEVTQTPSHQVTQMGQEVILRCVPISNHLYFYWYRQILGQKVEFLVSFYNNEISEKSEIFDDQFSVERPDGSNFTLKIRSTKLEDSAMYFCASSGGPSNSYNEQFFGPGTRLTVL.

The V and J genes are TRBV2 and TRBJ1-5; no clear D. The V end was cut by 2 bases, the J end by 7 bases, with 15 bases between. The CDR3 is 15 residues long. Germline CDR1 SNHLY, CDR2 FYNNEI. As DNA, the CDR3 is TGTGCCAGCAGTGAAAGTACGACACAGAAGCAGCCCCAGCATTTT. Its translation: CASSESTTQKQPQHF.

Note on this clone: A read error may account for a junction end that differs from germline. V is TRBV3-1 (or the pseudogene TRBV3-2) and J is TRBJ2-5; no reliable D call. The CDR3 extends over 10 amino acids. Germline CDR1 is LGHDT and CDR2 is YNNKEL (reference sequence). The CDR3 sequence is CASSGEIQYF. CDR3 bases: TGTGCCAGCAGCGGAGAGATCCAGTACTTC.

This clone was observed a single time. V is TRBV12-5 and J is TRBJ2-7; unclear D gene. V shed 0 bases and J shed 3 bases, with 15 bases lying between them. The CDR3 extends over 16 amino acids. CDR1 LGHNT and CDR2 FRNRAP come from the germline V gene. DNA for the CDR3: TGTGCTAGTGGTTTGGTACAATCAGGTGATTACTACGAGCAGTACTTC. Its translation: CASGLVQSGDYYEQYF.

This sequence joins TRBV25-1 and TRBJ2-5, with unresolved D. In germline, CDR1 is MGHDK, CDR2 SYGVNS. With 5 bases removed from V and 4 bases from J, the gap between germline ends came to 14 bases. CDR3 length: 14 amino acids. This CDR3 reads CASSHASASETQYF. DNA for the CDR3: TGTGCCAGCAGTCATGCCAGTGCATCAGAGACCCAGTACTTC.